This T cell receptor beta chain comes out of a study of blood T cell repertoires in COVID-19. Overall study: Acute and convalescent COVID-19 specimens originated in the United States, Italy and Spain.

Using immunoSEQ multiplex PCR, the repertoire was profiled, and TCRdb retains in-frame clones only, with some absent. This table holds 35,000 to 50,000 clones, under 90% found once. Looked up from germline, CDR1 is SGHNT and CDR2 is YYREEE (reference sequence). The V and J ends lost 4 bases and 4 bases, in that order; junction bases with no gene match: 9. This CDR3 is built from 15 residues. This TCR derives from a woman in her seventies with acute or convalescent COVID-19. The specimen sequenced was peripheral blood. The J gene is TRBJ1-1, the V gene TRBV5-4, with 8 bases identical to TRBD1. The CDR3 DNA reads TGTGCCAGCAGCACCGGACAGGGCGGATTCACTGAAGCTTTCTTT. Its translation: CASSTGQGGFTEAFF.